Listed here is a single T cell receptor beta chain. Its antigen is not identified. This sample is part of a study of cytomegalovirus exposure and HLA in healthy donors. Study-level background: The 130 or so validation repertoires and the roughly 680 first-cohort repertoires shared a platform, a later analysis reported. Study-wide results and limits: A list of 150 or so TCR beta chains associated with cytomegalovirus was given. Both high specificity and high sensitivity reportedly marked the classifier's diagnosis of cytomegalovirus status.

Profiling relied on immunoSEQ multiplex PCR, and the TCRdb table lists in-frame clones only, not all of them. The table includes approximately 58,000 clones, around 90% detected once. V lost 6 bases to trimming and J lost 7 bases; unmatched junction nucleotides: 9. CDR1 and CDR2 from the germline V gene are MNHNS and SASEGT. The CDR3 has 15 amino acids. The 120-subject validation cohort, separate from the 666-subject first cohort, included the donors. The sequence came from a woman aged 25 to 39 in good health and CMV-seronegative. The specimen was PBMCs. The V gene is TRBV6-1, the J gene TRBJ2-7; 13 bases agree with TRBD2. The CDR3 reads CASRPGGLAGDEQYF. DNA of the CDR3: TGTGCCAGCAGGCCGGGTGGACTAGCGGGAGATGAGCAGTACTTC.